The 9 T cell receptor beta chains listed next were all sequenced from one sample in a study of metastatic and nonmetastatic thyroid tumors. Through MiXCR, TCRdb re-clonotyped the PCR reads. This table holds about 40,000 clones, about 20% found once. Patients underwent thyroid surgery, and none had received any treatment before it. The sequenced material came from tumor tissue. These receptors were obtained from a female donor with papillary thyroid cancer or a benign thyroid nodule (not recorded which). Some clones in this sample may be carry-over from other donors' samples.

There are a few counts of this clone. This could be a read error, since a much larger clone is one nucleotide away. The same CDR3 can be traced to other DNA sequences in this sample. The chain links TRBV29-1 to TRBJ2-1; 14 bases fit TRBD2. The CDR3 spans 14 residues. Germline V gives CDR1 SQVTM, CDR2 ANQGSEA. CDR3 DNA: TGTAGCGGTAGACTAGCGGGAGGGGTGGATGAGCAGTTCTTC. Translating gives CSGRLAGGVDEQFF.

This clone was observed many times. The CDR3 nucleotides are TGTGCCTGGAGTATAAACAGGGCTAACTATGGCTACACCTTC. Translating gives CAWSINRANYGYTF. V is TRBV30 and J is TRBJ1-2; a weak D match, TRBD1 (6 bases). The V gene lost 2 bases and the J gene lost 0 bases, with 10 bases spanning the gap. This CDR3 is 14 amino acids long. Looked up from germline, CDR1 is GTSNPN and CDR2 is SVGIG (reference sequence).

This clone appeared many times. At the DNA level, this CDR3 is encoded by other sequences in the same sample as well. The chain couples TRBV2 to TRBJ2-3, with 11 bases that match TRBD2. CDR3 length equals 18 residues. Germline V gene lookup returns CDR1 SNHLY and CDR2 FYNNEI. After removal of 2 bases from V and 8 bases from J, the junction contained 15 bases not matched to a gene. CDR3 bases: TGTGCCAGCAGTGAAACCCGACTAGCGGGGAGAATTTTCGTTACGCAGTATTTT. Translation: CASSETRLAGRIFVTQYF. The variable domain in full, completed from reference TRBV2 and TRBJ2-3, reads EPEVTQTPSHQVTQMGQEVILRCVPISNHLYFYWYRQILGQKVEFLVSFYNNEISEKSEIFDDQFSVERPDGSNFTLKIRSTKLEDSAMYFCASSETRLAGRIFVTQYFGPGTRLTVL.

This clone was observed at least ten times. The gene calls are TRBV20-1 and TRBJ2-7; D gene unclear. The CDR3 consists of 13 residues. Trimming stripped 3 bases from V and 4 bases from J, with 13 bases between. The germline gives CDR1 DFQATT, CDR2 SNEGSKA (reference sequence). CDR3 bases: TGCAGTGCTAGTAATGTGGGCCCATACGAGCAGTACTTC. Amino acids: CSASNVGPYEQYF.

V usage is TRBV11-1 and J usage is TRBJ2-3; D may be TRBD2 (6 bases). This CDR3 is 16 amino acids long. Germline loops: CDR1 SGHAT, CDR2 FQDESV (reference sequence). V lost 0 bases and J lost 5, with 15 bases in between. The CDR3 coding sequence is TGTGCCAGCAGCTTAGCGGCGGGAACTGCGGAAGATACGCAGTATTTT. It translates to CASSLAAGTAEDTQYF.

This clone was detected ten times or more. This sequence joins TRBV20-1 and TRBJ1-2; weak D call: TRBD1 (5 bases). Germline V lookup: CDR1 DFQATT, CDR2 SNEGSKA (reference sequence). V lost 2 bases, J lost 1 base, and 14 bases lay in between. CDR3 size: 15 residues. The CDR3 loop is CSARNFRGNNYGYTF. DNA for the CDR3: TGCAGTGCTAGAAATTTCCGGGGGAATAACTATGGCTACACCTTC.

Ten or more counts support this clone. The genes are TRBV10-3 and TRBJ1-5; 7 positions agree with TRBD1. Germline V gene sequence: CDR1 ENHRY, CDR2 SYGVKD. This CDR3 is 14 amino acids long. With 3 bases clipped from V and 7 bases from J, the junction kept 6 bases outside the gene matches. The CDR3 DNA is TGTGCCATCAGTGACAGGGGGAGTGGGCAGCCCCAGCATTTT. Translating gives CAISDRGSGQPQHF.

The chain employs TRBV7-2 and TRBJ2-7, with D possibly being TRBD1 (5 bases). Trimming removed 1 base at V and 3 bases at J, with 13 bases between. CDR1 and CDR2 from the germline V gene are SGHTA and FQGNSA. The CDR3 totals 15 residues. This CDR3 is CASSLGGKNYYEQYF. The DNA of the CDR3 is TGTGCCAGCAGCTTAGGGGGCAAGAATTACTACGAGCAGTACTTC.

This clone was found many times. The chain joins TRBV20-1 to TRBJ2-7; D possibly corresponds to TRBD2 (6 bases). This CDR3 is built from 14 residues. Trimming took 6 bases from V and 0 from J, leaving 15 bases between them. From germline, CDR1 is DFQATT and CDR2 SNEGSKA (reference sequence). The CDR3 loop reads CSARVRGSSYEQYF. In DNA, the CDR3 is TGCAGTGCCCGCGTACGGGGGAGCTCCTACGAGCAGTACTTC.